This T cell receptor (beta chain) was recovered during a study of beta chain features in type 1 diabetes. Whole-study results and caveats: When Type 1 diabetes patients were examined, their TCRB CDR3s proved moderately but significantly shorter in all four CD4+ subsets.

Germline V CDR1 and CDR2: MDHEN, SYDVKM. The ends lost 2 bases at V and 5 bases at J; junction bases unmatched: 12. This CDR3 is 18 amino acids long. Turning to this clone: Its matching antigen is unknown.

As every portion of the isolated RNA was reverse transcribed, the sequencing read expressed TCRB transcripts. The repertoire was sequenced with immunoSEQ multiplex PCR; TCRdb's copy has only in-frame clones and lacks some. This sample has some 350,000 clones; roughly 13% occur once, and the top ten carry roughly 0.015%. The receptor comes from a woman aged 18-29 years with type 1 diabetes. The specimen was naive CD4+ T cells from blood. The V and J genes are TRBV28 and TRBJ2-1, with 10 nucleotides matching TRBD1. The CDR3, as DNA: TGTGCCAGCAGTTTAGAGACCCGACAGGGGGCGTGGGACAATGAGCAGTTCTTC. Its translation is CASSLETRQGAWDNEQFF.